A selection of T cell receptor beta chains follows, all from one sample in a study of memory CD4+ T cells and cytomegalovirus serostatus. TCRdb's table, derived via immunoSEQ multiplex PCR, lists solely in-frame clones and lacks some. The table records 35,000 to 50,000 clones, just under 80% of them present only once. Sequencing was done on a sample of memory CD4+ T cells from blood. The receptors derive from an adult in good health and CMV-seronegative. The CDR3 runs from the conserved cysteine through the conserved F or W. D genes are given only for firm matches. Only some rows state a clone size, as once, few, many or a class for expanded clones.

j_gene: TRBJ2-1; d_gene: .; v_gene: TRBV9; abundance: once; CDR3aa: CASSVDGGRVSEQFF; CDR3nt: TGTGCCAGCAGCGTAGATGGGGGGCGCGTCAGTGAGCAGTTCTTC
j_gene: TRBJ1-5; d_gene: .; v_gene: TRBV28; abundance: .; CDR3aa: CASSGVIESSLSSPQHF; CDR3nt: TGTGCCAGCTCGGGGGTAATTGAGTCCTCTCTGTCGTCGCCCCAGCATTTT
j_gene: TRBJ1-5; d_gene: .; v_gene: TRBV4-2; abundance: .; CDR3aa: CASRPILGSTEQHF; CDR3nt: TGTGCCAGCAGACCCATCCTGGGGTCGACTGAGCAGCATTTT
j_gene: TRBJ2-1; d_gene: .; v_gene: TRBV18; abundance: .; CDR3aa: CASSPGGAVYNEQFF; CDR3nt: TGTGCCAGCTCACCAGGGGGGGCCGTATACAATGAGCAGTTCTTC
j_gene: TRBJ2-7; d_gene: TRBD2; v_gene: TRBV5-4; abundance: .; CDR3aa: CASSRPGGDYEQYF; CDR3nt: TGTGCCAGCAGCAGACCGGGGGGGGACTACGAGCAGTACTTC
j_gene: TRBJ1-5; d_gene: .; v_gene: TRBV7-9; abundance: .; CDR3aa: CASSQVGSYQPQHF; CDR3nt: TGTGCCAGCAGCCAAGTGGGGTCTTATCAGCCCCAGCATTTT
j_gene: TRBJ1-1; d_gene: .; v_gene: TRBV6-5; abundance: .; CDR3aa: CASSYGRRTEAFF; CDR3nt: TGTGCCAGCAGTTACGGACGGCGCACTGAAGCTTTCTTT
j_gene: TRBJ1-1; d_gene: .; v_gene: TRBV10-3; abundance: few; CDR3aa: CAISPGAEAFF; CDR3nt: TGTGCCATCAGTCCAGGAGCTGAAGCTTTCTTT
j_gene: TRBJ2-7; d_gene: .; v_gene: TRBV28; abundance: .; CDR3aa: CASTRAGIYEQYF; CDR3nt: TGTGCCAGCACTCGGGCAGGGATTTACGAGCAGTACTTC
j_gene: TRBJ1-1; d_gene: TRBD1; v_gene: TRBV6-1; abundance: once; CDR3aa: CASIGQVNTEAFF; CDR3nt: TGTGCCAGCATAGGACAGGTGAACACTGAAGCTTTCTTT
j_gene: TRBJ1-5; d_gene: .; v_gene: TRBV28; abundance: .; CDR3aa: CASSSVPRGNQPQHF; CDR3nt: TGTGCCAGCAGTTCCGTCCCCAGAGGCAATCAGCCCCAGCATTTT
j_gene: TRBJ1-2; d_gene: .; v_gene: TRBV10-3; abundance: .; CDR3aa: CAIRHPGGGYTF; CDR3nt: TGTGCCATCAGACACCCGGGAGGGGGCTACACCTTC
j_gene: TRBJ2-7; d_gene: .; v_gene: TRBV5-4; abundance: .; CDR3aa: CASSFLGGRRYEQYF; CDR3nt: TGTGCCAGCAGCTTCCTCGGGGGACGGCGATACGAGCAGTACTTC
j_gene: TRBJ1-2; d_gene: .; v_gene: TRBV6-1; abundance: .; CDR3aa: CASSDTLRVHGYTF; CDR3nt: TGTGCCAGCAGTGATACCCTCAGGGTGCATGGCTACACCTTC
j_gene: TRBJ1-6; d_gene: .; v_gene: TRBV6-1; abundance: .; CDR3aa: CASSGTGNSPLHF; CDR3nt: TGTGCCAGCAGTGGAACAGGGAATTCACCCCTCCACTTT
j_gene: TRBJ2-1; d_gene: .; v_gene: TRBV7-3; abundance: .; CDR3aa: CASSLKGGASAYNEQFF; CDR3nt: TGTGCCAGCAGCTTAAAGGGCGGGGCGTCCGCCTACAATGAGCAGTTCTTC
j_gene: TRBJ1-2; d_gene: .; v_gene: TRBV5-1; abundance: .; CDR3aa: CASSLEGNNAYGYTF; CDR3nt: TGCGCCAGCAGCTTGGAGGGGAACAATGCCTATGGCTACACCTTC
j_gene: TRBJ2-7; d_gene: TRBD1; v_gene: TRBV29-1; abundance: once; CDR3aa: CSVGGQGPSYEQYF; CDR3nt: TGCAGCGTTGGGGGACAGGGGCCCTCCTACGAGCAGTACTTC
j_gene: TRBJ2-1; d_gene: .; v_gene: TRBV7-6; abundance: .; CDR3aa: CASSLASGRSKEQFF; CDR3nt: TGTGCCAGCAGCTTAGCATCGGGACGAAGTAAAGAGCAGTTCTTC
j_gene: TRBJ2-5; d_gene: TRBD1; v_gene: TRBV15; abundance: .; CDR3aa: CATSRTTGAGQETQYF; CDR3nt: TGTGCCACCAGCAGAACGACAGGGGCAGGTCAAGAGACCCAGTACTTC